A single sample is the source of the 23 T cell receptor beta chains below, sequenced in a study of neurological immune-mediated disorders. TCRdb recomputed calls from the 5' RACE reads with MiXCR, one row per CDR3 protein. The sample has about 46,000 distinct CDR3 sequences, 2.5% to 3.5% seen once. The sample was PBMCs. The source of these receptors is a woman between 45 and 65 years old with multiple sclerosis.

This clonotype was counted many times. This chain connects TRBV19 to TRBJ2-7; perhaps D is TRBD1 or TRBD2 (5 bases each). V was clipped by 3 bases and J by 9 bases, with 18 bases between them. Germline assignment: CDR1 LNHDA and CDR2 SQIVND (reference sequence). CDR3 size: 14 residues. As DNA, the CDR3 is TGTGCCAGTAGTATGGGGCCGGCGGAAGGAGGGCAGTACTTC. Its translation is CASSMGPAEGGQYF.

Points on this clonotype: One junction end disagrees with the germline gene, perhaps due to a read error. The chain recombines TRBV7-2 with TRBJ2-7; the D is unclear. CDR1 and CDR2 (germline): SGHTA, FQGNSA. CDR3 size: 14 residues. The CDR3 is CASSPDSSPYEKYF. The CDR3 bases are TGTGCCAGCAGCCCCGATTCCTCCCCCTACGAGAAGTACTTC.

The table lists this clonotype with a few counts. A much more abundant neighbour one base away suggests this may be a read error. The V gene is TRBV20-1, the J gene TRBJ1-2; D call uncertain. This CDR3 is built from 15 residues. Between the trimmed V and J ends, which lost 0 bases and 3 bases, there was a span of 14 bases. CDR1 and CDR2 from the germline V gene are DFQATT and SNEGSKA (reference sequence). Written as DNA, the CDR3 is TGCAGTGCTAGAGATCGTGAAAACCCGGACTATGGCTACACCTTC. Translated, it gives CSARDRENPDYGYTF.

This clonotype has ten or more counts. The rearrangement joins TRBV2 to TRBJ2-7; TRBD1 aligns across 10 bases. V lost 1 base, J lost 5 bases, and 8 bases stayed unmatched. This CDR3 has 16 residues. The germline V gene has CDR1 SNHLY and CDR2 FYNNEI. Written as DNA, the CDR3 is TGTGCCAGCAGTGAAGTGACAGGGGGCGCCGGGGACGAGCAGTACTTC. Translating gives CASSEVTGGAGDEQYF. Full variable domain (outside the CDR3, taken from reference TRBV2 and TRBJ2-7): EPEVTQTPSHQVTQMGQEVILRCVPISNHLYFYWYRQILGQKVEFLVSFYNNEISEKSEIFDDQFSVERPDGSNFTLKIRSTKLEDSAMYFCASSEVTGGAGDEQYFGPGTRLTVT.

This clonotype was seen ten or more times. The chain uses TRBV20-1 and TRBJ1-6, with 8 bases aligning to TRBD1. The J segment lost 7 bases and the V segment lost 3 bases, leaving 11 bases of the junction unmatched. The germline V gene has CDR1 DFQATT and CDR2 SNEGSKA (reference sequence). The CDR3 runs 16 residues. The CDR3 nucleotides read TGCAGTGCTAGGCGGACAGGGTTGAAGCAGAATTCACCCCTCCACTTT. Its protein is CSARRTGLKQNSPLHF.

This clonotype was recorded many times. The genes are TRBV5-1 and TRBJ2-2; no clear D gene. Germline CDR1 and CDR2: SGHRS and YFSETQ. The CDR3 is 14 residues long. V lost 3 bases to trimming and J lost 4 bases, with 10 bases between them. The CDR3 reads CASSYRPSTGELFF. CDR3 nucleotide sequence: TGCGCCAGCAGCTACCGGCCATCCACCGGGGAGCTGTTTTTT.

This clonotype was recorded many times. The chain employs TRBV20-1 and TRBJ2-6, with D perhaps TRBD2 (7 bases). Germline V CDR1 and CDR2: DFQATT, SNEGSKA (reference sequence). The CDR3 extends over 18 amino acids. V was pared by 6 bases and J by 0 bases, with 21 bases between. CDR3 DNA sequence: TGCAGTGCACCCACACTTGGGGGGGCCTTCTCTGGGGCCAACGTCCTGACTTTC. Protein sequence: CSAPTLGGAFSGANVLTF.

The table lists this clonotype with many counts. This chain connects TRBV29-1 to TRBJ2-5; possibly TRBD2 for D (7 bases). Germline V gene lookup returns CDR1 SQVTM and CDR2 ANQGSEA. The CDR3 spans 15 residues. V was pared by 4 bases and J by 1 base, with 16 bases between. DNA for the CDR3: TGCAGCGTTGTCCCCTCCCGGGGGGCCCAAGAGACCCAGTACTTC. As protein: CSVVPSRGAQETQYF. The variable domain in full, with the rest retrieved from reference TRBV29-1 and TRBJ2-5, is SAVISQKPSRDICQRGTSLTIQCQVDSQVTMMFWYRQQPGQSLTLIATANQGSEATYESGFVIDKFPISRPNLTFSTLTVSNMSPEDSSIYLCSVVPSRGAQETQYFGPGTRLLVL.

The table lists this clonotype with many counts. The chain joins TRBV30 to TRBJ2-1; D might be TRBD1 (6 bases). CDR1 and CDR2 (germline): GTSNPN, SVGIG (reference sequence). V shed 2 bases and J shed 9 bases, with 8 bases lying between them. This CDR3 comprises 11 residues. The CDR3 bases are TGTGCCTGGAGTTTAGGGGGTGAGCAGTTCTTC. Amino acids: CAWSLGGEQFF.

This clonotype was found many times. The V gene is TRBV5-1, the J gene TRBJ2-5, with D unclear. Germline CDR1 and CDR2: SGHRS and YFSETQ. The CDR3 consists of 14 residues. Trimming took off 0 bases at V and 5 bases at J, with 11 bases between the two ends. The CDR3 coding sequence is TGCGCCAGCAGCTTGGAGGCAACTTCGGAGACCCAGTACTTC. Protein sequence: CASSLEATSETQYF.

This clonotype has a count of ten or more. CDR3 sequence reads: CASSWAWDRGPYEQYF. Written as DNA, the CDR3 is TGCGCCAGCAGCTGGGCCTGGGACAGGGGACCTTACGAGCAGTACTTC. The chain couples TRBV5-1 to TRBJ2-7, with TRBD1 matching 10 bases. There are 16 residues in the CDR3. Trimming cost V 3 bases and J 4 bases; bases outside gene matches: 10. CDR1 and CDR2 from the germline V gene are SGHRS and YFSETQ.

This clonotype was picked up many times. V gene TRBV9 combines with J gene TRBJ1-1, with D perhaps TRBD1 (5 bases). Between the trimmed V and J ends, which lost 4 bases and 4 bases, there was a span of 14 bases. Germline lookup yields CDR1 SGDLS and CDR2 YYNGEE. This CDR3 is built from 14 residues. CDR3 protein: CASSPSPGLTEAFF. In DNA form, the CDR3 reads TGTGCCAGCAGCCCGAGCCCAGGGCTCACTGAAGCTTTCTTT.

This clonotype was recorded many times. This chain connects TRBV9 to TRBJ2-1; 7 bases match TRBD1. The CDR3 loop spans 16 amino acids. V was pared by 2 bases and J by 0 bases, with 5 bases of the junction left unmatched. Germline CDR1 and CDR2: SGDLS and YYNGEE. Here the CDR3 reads CASSVNDRVSYNEQFF. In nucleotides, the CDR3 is TGTGCCAGCAGCGTCAACGACAGGGTCTCCTACAATGAGCAGTTCTTC.

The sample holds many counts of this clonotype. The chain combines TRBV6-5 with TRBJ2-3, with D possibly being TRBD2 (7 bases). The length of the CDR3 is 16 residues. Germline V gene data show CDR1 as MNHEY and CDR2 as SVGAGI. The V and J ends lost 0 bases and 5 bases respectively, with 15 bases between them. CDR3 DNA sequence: TGTGCCAGCAGTTACTCGGGGGCTAGCGGTGGAGATACGCAGTATTTT. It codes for CASSYSGASGGDTQYF.

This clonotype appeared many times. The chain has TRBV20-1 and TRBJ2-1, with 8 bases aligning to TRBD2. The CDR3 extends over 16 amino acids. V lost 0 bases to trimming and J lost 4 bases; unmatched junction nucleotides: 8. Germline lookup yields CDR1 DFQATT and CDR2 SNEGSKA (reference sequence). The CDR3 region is CSARDPSRGEYNEQFF. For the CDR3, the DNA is TGCAGTGCTAGAGATCCGTCGCGGGGGGAATACAATGAGCAGTTCTTC.

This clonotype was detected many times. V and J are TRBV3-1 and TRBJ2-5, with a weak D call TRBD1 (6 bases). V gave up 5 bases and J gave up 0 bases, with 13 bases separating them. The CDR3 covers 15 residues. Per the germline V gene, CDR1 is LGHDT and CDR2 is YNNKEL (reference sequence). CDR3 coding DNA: TGTGCCAGCAGCGAAGGGGGAACCTACCAAGAGACCCAGTACTTC. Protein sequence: CASSEGGTYQETQYF.

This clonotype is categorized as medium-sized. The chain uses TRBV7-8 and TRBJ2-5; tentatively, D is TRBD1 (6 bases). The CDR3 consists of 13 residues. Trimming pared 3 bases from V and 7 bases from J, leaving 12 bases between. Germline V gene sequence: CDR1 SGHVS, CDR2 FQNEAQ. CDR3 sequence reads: CASSLGSRGTQYF. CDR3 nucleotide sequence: TGTGCCAGCAGCTTGGGATCCAGGGGGACCCAGTACTTC.

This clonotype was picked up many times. CDR3: CASSLAALASTEAFF. In DNA, the CDR3 is TGTGCCAGCAGCTTAGCGGCCCTCGCCAGCACTGAAGCTTTCTTT. The genes are TRBV7-2 and TRBJ1-1, with unresolved D. This CDR3 contains 15 residues. Trimming pared 0 bases from V and 4 bases from J, leaving 12 bases between. Germline V CDR1 and CDR2: SGHTA, FQGNSA.

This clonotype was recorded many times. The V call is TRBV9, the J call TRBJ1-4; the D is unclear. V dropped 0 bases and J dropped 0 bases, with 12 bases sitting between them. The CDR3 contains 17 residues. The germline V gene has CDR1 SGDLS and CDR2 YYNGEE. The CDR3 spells CASSVGGSRATNEKLFF. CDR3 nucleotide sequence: TGTGCCAGCAGCGTAGGAGGCAGCCGAGCAACTAATGAAAAACTGTTTTTT.

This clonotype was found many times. As DNA, the CDR3 is TGCGCCAGCAGCTCTAATGTCGGACGGGATGGCTACACCTTC. Translated: CASSSNVGRDGYTF. The chain employs TRBV5-1 and TRBJ1-2; no clear D. The CDR3 consists of 14 residues. Germline V gives CDR1 SGHRS, CDR2 YFSETQ. V was trimmed by 3 bases and J by 6 bases, leaving 15 bases between them.

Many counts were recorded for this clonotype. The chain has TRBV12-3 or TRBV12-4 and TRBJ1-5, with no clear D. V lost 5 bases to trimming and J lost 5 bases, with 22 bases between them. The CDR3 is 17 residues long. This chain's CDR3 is CASSPSPGSRFYQPQHF. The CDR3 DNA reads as TGTGCCAGCAGTCCGAGCCCGGGCTCCCGTTTTTATCAGCCCCAGCATTTT.

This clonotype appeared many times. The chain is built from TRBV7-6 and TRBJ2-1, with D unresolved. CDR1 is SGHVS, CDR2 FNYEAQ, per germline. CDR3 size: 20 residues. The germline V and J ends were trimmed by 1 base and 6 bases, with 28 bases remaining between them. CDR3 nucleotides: TGTGCCAGCAGCTTAGATCCCCCCCCAGAGGCCACACACCGCCTCAATGAGCAGTTCTTC. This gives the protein CASSLDPPPEATHRLNEQFF.

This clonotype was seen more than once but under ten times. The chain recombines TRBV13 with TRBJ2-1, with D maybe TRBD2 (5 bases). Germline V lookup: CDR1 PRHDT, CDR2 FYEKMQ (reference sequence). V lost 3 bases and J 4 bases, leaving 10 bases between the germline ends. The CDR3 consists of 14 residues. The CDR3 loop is CASSFREGYNEQFF. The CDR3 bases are TGTGCCAGCAGCTTCCGGGAAGGGTACAATGAGCAGTTCTTC.